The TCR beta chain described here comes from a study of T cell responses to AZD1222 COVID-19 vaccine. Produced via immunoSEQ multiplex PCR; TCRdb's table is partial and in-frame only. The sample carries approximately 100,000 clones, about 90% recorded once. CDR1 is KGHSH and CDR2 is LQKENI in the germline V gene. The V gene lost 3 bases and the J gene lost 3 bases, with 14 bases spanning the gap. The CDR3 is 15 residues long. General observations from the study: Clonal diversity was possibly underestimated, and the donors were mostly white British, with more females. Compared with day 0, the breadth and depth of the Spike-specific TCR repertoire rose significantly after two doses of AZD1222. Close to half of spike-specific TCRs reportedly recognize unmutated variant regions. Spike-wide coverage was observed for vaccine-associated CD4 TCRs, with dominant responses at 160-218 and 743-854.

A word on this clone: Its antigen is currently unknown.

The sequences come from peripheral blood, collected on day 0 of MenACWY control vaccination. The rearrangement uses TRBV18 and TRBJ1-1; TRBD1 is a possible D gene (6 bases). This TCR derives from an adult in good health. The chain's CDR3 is CASSPLQGVYTEAFF. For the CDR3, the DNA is TGTGCCAGCTCACCTTTACAGGGAGTTTACACTGAAGCTTTCTTT.